Each of the 3 T cell receptor beta chains below was sequenced from the same sample in a study of a mutant IDH1 vaccine in newly diagnosed glioma. TCRdb keeps only in-frame clones here, not all; method: immunoSEQ multiplex PCR. The table has over 75,000 clones, about 80% seen once. This sample's time point: baseline, week 1 (first vaccination visit). Treatment given: pre-vaccination baseline after standard-of-care therapy. This specimen was PBMCs, taken from a glioma patient treated with radiotherapy, temozolomide or both. These receptors originate from a man aged 35-49 years with glioma.

The chain carries TRBV11-2 and TRBJ1-4; 7 bases align to TRBD1. The ends lost 3 bases at V and 7 bases at J; junction bases unmatched: 2. This CDR3 has 13 residues. The germline CDR1 and CDR2 sequences are SGHAT and FQNNGV. CDR3 region: CASSLTGSEKLFF. Written as DNA, the CDR3 is TGTGCCAGCAGCTTGACAGGGTCTGAAAAACTGTTTTTT.

The genes are TRBV4-1 and TRBJ2-5; D possibly uses TRBD1 or TRBD2 (6 bases each). V dropped 5 bases and J dropped 5 bases, with 21 bases sitting between them. CDR3 size: 16 residues. CDR1 and CDR2 from the germline V gene are MGHRA and YSYEKL. CDR3 nucleotide sequence: TGCGCCAGCAGCGGAGGACGTCGGGGGCGCCGGGAGACCCAGTACTTC. Protein product: CASSGGRRGRRETQYF.

In this sample, this clone turned up once. This chain joins TRBV9 and TRBJ2-7, with 13 positions matching TRBD2. Germline V lookup: CDR1 SGDLS, CDR2 YYNGEE. The CDR3 extends over 15 amino acids. The V gene end was trimmed by 4 bases and the J gene end by 3 bases; junction bases not matched to a gene: 4. CDR3 region: CASSSGLAGNYEQYF. As DNA, the CDR3 is TGTGCCAGCAGCTCGGGACTAGCGGGGAACTACGAGCAGTACTTC.